The T cell receptor (beta chain) described here comes from a study of T cells after posttransplantation cyclophosphamide. Points from the study as a whole: TRB overlap between skin or GI tissue T cells and blood was limited. Donor CD8+ memory clones often dominated recipient blood repertoires at later times.

This CDR3 is built from 15 residues. The V end lost 1 base, the J end lost 2 bases, and 11 bases lay between the germline ends. Germline CDR1 reads SGHTA; CDR2 reads FQGTGA. The data were produced by immunoSEQ multiplex PCR, yet TCRdb's version contains in-frame clones alone and is incomplete. The sample shows under 30,000 clones, none of them appearing just once. A note on this clone: Its antigen is currently unknown.

Sequenced: PBMCs. The chain uses TRBV7-3 and TRBJ1-1; D may be TRBD1 (5 bases). This clonotype originated in an older woman in good health, CMV-negative, and a related stem cell transplant donor. The CDR3 coding sequence is TGTGCCAGCAGCTTAAACGTCGGGGGAAACACTGAAGCTTTCTTT. This translates into CASSLNVGGNTEAFF.